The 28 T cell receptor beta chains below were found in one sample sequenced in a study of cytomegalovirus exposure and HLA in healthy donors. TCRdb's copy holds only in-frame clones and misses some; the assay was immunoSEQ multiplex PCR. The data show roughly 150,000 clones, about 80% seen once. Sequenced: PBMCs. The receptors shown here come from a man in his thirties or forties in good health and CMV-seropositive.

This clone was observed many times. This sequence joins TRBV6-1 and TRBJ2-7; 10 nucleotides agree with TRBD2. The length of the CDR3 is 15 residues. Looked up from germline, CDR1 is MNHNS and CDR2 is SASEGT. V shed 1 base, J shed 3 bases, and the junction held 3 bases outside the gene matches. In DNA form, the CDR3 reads TGTGCCAGCAGTGAAGTCGCTAGCGGGGGCTACGAGCAGTACTTC. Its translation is CASSEVASGGYEQYF.

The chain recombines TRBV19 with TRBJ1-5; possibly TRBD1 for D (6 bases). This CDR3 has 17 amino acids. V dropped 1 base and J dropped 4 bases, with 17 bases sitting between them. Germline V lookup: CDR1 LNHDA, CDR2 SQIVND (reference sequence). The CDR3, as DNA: TGTGCCAGTAGTATAGCCGGGGGGGGCGTGGGGAATCAGCCCCAGCATTTT. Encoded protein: CASSIAGGGVGNQPQHF.

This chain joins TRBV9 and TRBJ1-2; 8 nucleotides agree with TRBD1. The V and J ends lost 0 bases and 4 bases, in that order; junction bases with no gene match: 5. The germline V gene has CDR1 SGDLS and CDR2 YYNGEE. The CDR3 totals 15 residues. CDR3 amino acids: CASSVVETGVYGYTF. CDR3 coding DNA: TGTGCCAGCAGCGTAGTCGAGACAGGGGTCTATGGCTACACCTTC.

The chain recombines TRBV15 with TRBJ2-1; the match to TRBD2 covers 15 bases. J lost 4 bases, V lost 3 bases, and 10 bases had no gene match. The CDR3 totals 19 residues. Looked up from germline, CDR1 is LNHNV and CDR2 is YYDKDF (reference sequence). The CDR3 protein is CATSSTWTSGRGPYNEQFF. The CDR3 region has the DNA TGTGCCACCAGCAGTACCTGGACTAGCGGGAGGGGACCTTACAATGAGCAGTTCTTC.

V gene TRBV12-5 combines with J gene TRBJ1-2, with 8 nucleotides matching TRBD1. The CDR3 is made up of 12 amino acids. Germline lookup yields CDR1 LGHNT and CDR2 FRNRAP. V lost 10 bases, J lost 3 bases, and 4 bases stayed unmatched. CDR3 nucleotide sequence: TGTGCTACCACAGGGGGAGACTATGGCTACACCTTC. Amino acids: CATTGGDYGYTF.

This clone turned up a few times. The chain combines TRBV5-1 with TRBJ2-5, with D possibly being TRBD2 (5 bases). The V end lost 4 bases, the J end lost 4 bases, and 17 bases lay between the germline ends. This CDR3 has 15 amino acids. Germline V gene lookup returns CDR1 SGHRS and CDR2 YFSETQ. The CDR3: CASSPHGVRRETQYF. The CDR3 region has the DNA TGCGCCAGCAGCCCCCACGGGGTTAGAAGAGAGACCCAGTACTTC.

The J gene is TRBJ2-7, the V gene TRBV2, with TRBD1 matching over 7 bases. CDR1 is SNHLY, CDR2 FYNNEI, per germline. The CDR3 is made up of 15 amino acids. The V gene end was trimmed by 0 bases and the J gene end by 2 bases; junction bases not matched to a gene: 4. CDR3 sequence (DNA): TGTGCCAGCAGTGAAGCCTCACAGGGGCCCTACGAGCAGTACTTC. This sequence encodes CASSEASQGPYEQYF.

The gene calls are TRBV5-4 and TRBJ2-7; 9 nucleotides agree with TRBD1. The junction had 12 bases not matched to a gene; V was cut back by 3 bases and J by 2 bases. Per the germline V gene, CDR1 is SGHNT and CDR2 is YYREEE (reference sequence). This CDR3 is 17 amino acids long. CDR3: CASSSKLRDREAYEQYF. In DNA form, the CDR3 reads TGTGCCAGCAGCTCAAAACTCCGGGACAGGGAGGCCTACGAGCAGTACTTC.

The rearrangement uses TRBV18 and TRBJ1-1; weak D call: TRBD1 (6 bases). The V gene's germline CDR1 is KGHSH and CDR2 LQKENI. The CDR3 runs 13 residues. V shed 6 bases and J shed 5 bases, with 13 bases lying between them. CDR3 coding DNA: TGTGCCAGCTCTATGGGGGCTAATACTGAAGCTTTCTTT. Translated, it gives CASSMGANTEAFF. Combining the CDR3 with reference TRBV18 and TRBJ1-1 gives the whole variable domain NAGVMQNPRHLVRRRGQEARLRCSPMKGHSHVYWYRQLPEEGLKFMVYLQKENIIDESGMPKERFSAEFPKEGPSILRIQQVVRGDSAAYFCASSMGANTEAFFGQGTRLTVV.

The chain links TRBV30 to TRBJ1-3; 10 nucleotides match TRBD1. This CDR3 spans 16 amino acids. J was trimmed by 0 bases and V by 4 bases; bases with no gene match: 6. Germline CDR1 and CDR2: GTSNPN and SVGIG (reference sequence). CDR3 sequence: CAWTRQGASSGNTIYF. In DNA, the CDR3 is TGTGCCTGGACGAGACAGGGGGCCAGCTCTGGAAACACCATATATTTT. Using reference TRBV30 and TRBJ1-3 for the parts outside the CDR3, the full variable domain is SQTIHQWPATLVQPVGSPLSLECTVEGTSNPNLYWYRQAAGRGLQLLFYSVGIGQISSEVPQNLSASRPQDRQFILSSKKLLLSDSGFYLCAWTRQGASSGNTIYFGEGSWLTVV.

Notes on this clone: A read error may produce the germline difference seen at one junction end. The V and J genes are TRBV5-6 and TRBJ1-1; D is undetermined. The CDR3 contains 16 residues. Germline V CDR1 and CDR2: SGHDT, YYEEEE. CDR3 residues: CASSLRRPGRNTEAFF. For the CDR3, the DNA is TGTGCTAGCAGCTTGCGGAGGCCGGGGAGGAACACTGAAGCTTTCTTT.

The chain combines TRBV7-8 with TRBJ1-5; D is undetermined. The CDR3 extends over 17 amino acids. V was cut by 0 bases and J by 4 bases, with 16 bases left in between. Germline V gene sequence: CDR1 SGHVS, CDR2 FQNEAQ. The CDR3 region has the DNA TGTGCCAGCAGCTTAGCCTTTCGGGAAACTCAAAATCAGCCCCAGCATTTT. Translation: CASSLAFRETQNQPQHF. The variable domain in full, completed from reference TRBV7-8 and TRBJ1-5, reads GAGVSQSPRYKVAKRGQDVALRCDPISGHVSLFWYQQALGQGPEFLTYFQNEAQLDKSGLPSDRFFAERPEGSVSTLKIQRTQQEDSAVYLCASSLAFRETQNQPQHFGDGTRLSIL.

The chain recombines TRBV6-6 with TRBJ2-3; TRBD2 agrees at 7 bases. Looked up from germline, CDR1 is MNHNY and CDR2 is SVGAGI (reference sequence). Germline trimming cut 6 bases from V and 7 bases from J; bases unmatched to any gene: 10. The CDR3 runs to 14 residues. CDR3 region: CASRAGTKRYTQYF. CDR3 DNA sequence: TGTGCCAGCAGGGCCGGGACTAAGAGGTATACGCAGTATTTT.

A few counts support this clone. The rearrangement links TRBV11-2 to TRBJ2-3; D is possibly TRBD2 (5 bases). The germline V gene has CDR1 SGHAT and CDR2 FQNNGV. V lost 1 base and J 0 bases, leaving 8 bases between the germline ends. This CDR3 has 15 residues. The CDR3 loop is CASSLVGLSTDTQYF. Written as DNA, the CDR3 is TGTGCCAGCAGCTTAGTTGGACTCAGCACAGATACGCAGTATTTT.

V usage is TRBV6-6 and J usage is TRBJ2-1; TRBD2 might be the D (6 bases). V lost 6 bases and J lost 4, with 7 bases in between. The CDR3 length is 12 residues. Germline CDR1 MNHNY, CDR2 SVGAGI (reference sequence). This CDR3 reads CASSRGYNEQFF. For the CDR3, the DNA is TGTGCCAGCAGCCGGGGGTACAATGAGCAGTTCTTC.

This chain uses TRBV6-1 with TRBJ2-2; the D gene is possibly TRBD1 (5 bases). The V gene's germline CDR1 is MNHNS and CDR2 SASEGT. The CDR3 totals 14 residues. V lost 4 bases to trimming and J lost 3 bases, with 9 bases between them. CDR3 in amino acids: CASSVQGYTGELFF. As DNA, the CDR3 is TGTGCCAGCAGTGTCCAGGGATACACCGGGGAGCTGTTTTTT.

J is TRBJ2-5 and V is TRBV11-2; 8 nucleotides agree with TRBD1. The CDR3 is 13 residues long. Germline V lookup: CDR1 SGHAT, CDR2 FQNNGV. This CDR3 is CVTAADREKTQYF. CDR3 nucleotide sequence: TGTGTCACGGCGGCGGACAGGGAAAAGACCCAGTACTTC.

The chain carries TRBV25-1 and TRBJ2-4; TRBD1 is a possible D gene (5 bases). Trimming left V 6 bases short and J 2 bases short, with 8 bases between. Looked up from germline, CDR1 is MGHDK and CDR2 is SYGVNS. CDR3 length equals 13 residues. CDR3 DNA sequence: TGTGCCAGCAGCAGGGATTCCAAAAACATTCAGTACTTC. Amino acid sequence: CASSRDSKNIQYF.

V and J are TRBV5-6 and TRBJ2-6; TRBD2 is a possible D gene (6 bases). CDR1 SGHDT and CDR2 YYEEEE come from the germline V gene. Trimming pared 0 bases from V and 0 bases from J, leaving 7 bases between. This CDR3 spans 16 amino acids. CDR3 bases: TGTGCCAGCAGCTTGGAGCGGGTCTCTGGGGCCAACGTCCTGACTTTC. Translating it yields CASSLERVSGANVLTF.

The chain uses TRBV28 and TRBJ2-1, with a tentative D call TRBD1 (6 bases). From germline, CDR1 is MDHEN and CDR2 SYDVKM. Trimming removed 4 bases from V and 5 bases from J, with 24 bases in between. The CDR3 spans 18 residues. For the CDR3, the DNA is TGTGCCAGCAGTTCTTGGGGCCAGACAGGAGGCTTTGACAATGAGCAGTTCTTC. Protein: CASSSWGQTGGFDNEQFF.

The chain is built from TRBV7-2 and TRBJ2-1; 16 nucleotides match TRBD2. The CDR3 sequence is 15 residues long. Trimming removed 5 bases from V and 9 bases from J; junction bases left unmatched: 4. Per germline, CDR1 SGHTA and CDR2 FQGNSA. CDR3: CASSRGLAGGGEQFF. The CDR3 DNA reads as TGTGCCAGCAGCCGGGGACTAGCGGGAGGGGGTGAGCAGTTCTTC.

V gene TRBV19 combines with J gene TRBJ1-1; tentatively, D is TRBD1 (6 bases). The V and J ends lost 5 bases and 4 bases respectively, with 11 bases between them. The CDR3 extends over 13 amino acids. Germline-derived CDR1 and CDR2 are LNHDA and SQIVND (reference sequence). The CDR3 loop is CASSWARGTEAFF. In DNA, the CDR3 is TGTGCCAGTAGTTGGGCCAGGGGCACTGAAGCTTTCTTT.

The CDR3 loop is CASSGQGGWEKLFF. CDR3 bases: TGTGCCAGCAGCGGGCAGGGGGGATGGGAAAAACTGTTTTTT. The chain joins TRBV5-5 to TRBJ1-4, with 7 bases fitting TRBD1. This CDR3 has 14 amino acids. The V and J ends lost 4 bases and 8 bases, in that order; junction bases with no gene match: 8. Germline assignment: CDR1 SGHKS and CDR2 YYEKEE (reference sequence). Drawing the rest from reference TRBV5-5 and TRBJ1-4, the complete variable domain is DAGVTQSPTHLIKTRGQQVTLRCSPISGHKSVSWYQQVLGQGPQFIFQYYEKEERGRGNFPDRFSARQFPNYSSELNVNALLLGDSALYLCASSGQGGWEKLFFGSGTQLSVL.

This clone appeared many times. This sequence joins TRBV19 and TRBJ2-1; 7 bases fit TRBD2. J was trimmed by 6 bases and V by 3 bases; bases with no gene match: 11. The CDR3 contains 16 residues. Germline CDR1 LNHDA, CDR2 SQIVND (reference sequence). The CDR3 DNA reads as TGTGCCAGTAGTATGTGGAGCGGGACTAAGGGCAATGAGCAGTTCTTC. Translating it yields CASSMWSGTKGNEQFF.

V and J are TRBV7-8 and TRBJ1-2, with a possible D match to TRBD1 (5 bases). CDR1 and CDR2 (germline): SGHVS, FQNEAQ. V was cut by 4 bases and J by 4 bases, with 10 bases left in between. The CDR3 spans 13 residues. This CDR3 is CASSSTAIYGYTF. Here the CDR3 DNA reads TGTGCCAGCAGCTCGACAGCAATCTATGGCTACACCTTC. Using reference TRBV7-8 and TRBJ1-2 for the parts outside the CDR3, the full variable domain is GAGVSQSPRYKVAKRGQDVALRCDPISGHVSLFWYQQALGQGPEFLTYFQNEAQLDKSGLPSDRFFAERPEGSVSTLKIQRTQQEDSAVYLCASSSTAIYGYTFGSGTRLTVV.

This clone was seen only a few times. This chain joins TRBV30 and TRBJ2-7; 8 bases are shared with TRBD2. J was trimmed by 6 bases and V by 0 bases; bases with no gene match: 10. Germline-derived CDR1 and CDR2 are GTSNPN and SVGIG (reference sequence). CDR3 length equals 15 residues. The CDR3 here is CAWSVVGRASGEQYF. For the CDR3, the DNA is TGTGCCTGGAGTGTAGTCGGGAGGGCTTCGGGCGAGCAGTACTTC. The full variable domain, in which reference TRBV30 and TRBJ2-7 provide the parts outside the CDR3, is SQTIHQWPATLVQPVGSPLSLECTVEGTSNPNLYWYRQAAGRGLQLLFYSVGIGQISSEVPQNLSASRPQDRQFILSSKKLLLSDSGFYLCAWSVVGRASGEQYFGPGTRLTVT.

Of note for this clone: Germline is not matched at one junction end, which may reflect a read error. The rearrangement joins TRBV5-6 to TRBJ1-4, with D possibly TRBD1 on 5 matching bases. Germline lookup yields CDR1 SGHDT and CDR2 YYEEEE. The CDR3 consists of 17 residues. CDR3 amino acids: CASSLDSFRDSEEKLFF. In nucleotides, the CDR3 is TGTGCCAGCAGTTTGGACTCCTTCCGGGACTCCGAAGAAAAACTGTTTTTT. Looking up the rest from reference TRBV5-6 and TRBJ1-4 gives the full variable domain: DAGVTQSPTHLIKTRGQQVTLRCSPKSGHDTVSWYQQALGQGPQFIFQYYEEEERQRGNFPDRFSGHQFPNYSSELNVNALLLGDSALYLCASSLDSFRDSEEKLFFGSGTQLSVL.

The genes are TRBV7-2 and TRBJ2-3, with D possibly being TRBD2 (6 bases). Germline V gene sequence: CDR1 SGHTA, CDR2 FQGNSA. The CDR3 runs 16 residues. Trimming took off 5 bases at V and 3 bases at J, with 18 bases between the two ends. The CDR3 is CASSPPGLALTDTQYF. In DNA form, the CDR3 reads TGTGCCAGCAGCCCCCCGGGACTCGCGTTAACAGATACGCAGTATTTT. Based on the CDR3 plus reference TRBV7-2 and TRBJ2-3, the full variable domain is GAGVSQSPSNKVTEKGKDVELRCDPISGHTALYWYRQSLGQGLEFLIYFQGNSAPDKSGLPSDRFSAERTGGSVSTLTIQRTQQEDSAVYLCASSPPGLALTDTQYFGPGTRLTVL.